This entry describes one TCR beta chain. As yet, its antigen is unknown. Treatment defined: some 19 received Ad26.COV2.S at low or high dose, single or two shots; about five received placebo; per-sample allocation not given. Samples were taken on day 63 after the first vaccine or placebo injection. The assay was immunoSEQ multiplex PCR, and TCRdb's table has in-frame clones only and misses some. Of 300,000 to 400,000 clones listed, around nine tenths were seen once; the top ten hold more than 3%. The data are from a study of Ad26.COV2.S vaccination and SARS-CoV-2 variants. Overall study context: Donor got 5x10^10 or 1x10^11 viral particles of Ad26.COV2.S.

Study-level results: Measures of TCR breadth and depth may have fallen short of total T cell responses. Spike-specific responses of CD8+ and CD4+ T cells were reported to display substantial breadth after vaccination.

The length of the CDR3 is 13 residues. Trimming removed 0 bases at V and 4 bases at J, with 6 bases between. CDR1 is SGHAT and CDR2 is FQNNGV in the germline V gene. This clonotype was obtained from a person aged 18 to 65 who received the Ad26.COV2.S COVID-19 vaccine or a placebo. This specimen consisted of peripheral blood, obtained in a trial of Ad26.COV2.S vaccine versus placebo. The chain is built from TRBV11-2 and TRBJ1-1; weak D call: TRBD1 (5 bases). In DNA form, the CDR3 reads TGTGCCAGCAGCTTAGACAGGGCCACTGAAGCTTTCTTT. Translated, it gives CASSLDRATEAFF.